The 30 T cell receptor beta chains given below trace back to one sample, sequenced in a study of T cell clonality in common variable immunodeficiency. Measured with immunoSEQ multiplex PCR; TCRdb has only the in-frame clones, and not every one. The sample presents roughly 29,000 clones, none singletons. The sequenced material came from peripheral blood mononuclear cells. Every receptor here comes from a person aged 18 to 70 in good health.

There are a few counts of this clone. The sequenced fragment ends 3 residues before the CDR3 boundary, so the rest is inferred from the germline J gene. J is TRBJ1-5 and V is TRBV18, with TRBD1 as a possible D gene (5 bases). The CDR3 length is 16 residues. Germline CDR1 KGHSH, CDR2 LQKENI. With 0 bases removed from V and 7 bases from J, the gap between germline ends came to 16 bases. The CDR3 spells CASSPPSAQGIQPQHF. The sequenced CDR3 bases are TGTGCCAGCTCACCACCTTCCGCCCAGGGTATACAGCCC.

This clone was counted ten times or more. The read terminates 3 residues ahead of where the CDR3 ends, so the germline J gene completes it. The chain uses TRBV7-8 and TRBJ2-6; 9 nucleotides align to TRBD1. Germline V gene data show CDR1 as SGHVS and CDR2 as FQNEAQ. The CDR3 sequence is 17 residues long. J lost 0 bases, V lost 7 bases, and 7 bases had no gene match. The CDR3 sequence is CASTGQGIYSGANVLTF. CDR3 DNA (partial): TGTGCCAGCACGGGACAGGGTATTTACTCTGGGGCCAACGTC.

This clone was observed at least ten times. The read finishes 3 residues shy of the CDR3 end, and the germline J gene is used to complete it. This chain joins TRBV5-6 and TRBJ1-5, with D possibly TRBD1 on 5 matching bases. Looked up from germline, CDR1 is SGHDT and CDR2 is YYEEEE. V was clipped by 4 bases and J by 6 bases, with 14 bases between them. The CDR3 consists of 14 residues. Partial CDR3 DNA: TGTGCCAGCAGCCCTGCCAGGGAGAGTCAGCCC. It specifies CASSPARESQP. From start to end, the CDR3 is CASSPARESQPQHF.

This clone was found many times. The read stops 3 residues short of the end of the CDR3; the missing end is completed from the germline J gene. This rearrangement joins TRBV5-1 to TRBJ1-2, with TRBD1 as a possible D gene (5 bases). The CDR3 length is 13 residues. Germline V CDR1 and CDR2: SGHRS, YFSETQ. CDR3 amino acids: CASSLEGAGGYTF. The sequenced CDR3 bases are TGCGCCAGCAGCTTGGAAGGGGCAGGGGGC.

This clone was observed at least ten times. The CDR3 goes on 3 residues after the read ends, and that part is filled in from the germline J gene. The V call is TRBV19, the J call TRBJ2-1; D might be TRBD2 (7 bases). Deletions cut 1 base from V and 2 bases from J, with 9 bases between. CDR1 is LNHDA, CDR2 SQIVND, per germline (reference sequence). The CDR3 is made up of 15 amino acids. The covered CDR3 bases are TGTGCCAGTAGTATAGGAGGGGGGGCCTACAATGAG. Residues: CASSIGGGAYNE. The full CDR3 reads CASSIGGGAYNEQFF.

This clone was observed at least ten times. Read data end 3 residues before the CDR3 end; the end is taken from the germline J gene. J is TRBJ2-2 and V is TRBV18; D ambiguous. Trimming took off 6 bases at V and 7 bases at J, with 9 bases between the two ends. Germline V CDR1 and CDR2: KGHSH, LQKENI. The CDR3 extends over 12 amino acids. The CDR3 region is CASSAPNGELFF. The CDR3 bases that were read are TGTGCCAGCTCTGCGCCCAACGGGGAG. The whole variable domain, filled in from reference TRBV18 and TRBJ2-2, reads NAGVMQNPRHLVRRRGQEARLRCSPMKGHSHVYWYRQLPEEGLKFMVYLQKENIIDESGMPKERFSAEFPKEGPSILRIQQVVRGDSAAYFCASSAPNGELFFGEGSRLTVL.

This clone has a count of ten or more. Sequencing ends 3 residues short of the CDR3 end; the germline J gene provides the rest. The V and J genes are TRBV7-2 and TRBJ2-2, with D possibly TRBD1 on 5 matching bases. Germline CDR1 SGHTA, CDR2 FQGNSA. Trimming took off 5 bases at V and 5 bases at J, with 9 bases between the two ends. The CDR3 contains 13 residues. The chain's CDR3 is CASSVSGTGELFF. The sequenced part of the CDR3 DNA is TGTGCCAGCAGCGTCTCAGGGACCGGGGAG.

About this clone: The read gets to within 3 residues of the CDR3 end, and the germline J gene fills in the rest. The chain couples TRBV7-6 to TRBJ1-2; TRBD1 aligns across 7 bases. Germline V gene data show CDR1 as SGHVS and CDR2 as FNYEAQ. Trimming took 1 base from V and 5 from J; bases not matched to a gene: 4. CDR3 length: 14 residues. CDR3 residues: CASSLGTGPYGYTF. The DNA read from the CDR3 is TGTGCCAGCAGCTTAGGGACAGGCCCATATGGC.

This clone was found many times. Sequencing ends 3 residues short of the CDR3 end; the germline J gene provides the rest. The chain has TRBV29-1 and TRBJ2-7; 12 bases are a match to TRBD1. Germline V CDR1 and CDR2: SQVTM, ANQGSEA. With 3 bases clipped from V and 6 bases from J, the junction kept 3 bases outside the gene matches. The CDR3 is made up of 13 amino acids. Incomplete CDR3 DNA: TGCAGCGTTGATGGGACAGGGGGCAGCGAG. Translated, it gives CSVDGTGGSE. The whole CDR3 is CSVDGTGGSEQYF.

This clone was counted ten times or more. CDR3 DNA (partial): TGCAGCGGGTCCACAGGACCTAACACCGGGGAG. This gives the protein CSGSTGPNTGE. The complete CDR3 reads CSGSTGPNTGELFF. V gene TRBV29-1 combines with J gene TRBJ2-2; D might be TRBD1 (5 bases). The read terminates 3 residues ahead of where the CDR3 ends, so the germline J gene completes it. This CDR3 is built from 14 residues. Deletions cut 7 bases from V and 2 bases from J, with 14 bases between. Germline lookup yields CDR1 SQVTM and CDR2 ANQGSEA.

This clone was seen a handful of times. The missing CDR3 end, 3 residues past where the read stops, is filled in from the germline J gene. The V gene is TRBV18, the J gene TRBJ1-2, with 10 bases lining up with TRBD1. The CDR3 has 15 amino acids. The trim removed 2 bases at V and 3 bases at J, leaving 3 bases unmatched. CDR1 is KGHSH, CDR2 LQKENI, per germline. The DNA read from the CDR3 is TGTGCCAGCTCACCAGGACAGGGGGTTGACTATGGC. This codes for CASSPGQGVDYG. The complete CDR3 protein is CASSPGQGVDYGYTF.

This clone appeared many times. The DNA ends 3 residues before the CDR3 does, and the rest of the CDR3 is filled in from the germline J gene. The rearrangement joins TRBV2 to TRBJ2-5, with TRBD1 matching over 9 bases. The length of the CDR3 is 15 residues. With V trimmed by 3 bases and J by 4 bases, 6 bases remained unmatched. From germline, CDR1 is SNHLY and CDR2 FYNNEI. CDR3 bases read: TGTGCCAGCAGTGAGATAAGGACAGGGGTAGAGACC. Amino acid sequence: CASSEIRTGVET. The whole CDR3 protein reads CASSEIRTGVETQYF.

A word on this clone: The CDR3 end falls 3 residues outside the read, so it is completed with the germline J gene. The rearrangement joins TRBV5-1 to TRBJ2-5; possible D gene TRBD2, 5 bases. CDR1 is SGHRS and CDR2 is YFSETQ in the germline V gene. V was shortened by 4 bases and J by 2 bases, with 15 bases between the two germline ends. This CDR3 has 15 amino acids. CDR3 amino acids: CASSPWTGGQETQYF. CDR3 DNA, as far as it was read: TGCGCCAGCAGCCCCTGGACTGGAGGACAAGAGACC. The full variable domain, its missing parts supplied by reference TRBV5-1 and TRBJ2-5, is KAGVTQTPRYLIKTRGQQVTLSCSPISGHRSVSWYQQTPGQGLQFLFEYFSETQRNKGNFPGRFSGRQFSNSRSEMNVSTLELGDSALYLCASSPWTGGQETQYFGPGTRLLVL.

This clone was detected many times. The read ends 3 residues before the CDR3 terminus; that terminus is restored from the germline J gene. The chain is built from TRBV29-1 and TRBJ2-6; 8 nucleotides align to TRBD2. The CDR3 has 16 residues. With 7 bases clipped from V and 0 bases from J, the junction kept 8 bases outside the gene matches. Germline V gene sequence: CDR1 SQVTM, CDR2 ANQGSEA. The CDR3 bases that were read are TGCAGCGCCTTAGCGGGGAAGAGCTCTGGGGCCAACGTC. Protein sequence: CSALAGKSSGANV. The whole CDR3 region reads CSALAGKSSGANVLTF.

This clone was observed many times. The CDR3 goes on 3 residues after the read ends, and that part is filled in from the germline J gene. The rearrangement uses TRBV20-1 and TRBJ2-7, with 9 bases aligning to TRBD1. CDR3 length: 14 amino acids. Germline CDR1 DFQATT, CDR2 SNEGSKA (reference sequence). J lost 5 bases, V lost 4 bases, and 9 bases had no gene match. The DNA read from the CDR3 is TGCAGTGCTATTAGGGTACAGGGGGCCCACGAG. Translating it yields CSAIRVQGAHE. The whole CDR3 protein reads CSAIRVQGAHEQYF.

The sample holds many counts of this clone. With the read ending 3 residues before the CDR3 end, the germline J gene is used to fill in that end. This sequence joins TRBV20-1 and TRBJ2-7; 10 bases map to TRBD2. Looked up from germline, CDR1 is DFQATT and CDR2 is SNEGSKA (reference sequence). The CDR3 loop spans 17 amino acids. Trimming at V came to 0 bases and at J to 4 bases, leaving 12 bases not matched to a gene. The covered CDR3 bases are TGCAGTGCTAGAGATCCGGCTAGCGGGGGAGAATGGTACGAG. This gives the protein CSARDPASGGEWYE. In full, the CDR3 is CSARDPASGGEWYEQYF.

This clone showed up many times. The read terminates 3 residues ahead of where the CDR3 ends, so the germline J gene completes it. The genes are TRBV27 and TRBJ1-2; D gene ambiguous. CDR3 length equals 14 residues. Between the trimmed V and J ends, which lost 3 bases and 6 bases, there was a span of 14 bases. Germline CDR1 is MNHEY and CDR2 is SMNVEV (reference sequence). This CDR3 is CASSFRQEHNGYTF. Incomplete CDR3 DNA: TGTGCCAGCAGTTTTCGGCAGGAACACAATGGC.

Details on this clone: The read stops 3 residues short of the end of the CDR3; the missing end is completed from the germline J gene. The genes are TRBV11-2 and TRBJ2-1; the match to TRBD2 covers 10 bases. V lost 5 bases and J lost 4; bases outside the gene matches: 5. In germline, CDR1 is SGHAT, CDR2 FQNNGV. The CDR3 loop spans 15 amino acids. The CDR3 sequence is CASSKGGLAYNEQFF. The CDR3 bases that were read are TGTGCCAGCAGCAAAGGGGGACTAGCGTACAATGAG.

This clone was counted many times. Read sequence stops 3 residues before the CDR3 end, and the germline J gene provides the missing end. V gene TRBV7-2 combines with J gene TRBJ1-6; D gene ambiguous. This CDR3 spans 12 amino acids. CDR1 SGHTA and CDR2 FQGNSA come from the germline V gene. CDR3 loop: CASSWAPEALHF. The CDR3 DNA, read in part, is TGTGCCAGCAGCTGGGCTCCGGAGGCC.

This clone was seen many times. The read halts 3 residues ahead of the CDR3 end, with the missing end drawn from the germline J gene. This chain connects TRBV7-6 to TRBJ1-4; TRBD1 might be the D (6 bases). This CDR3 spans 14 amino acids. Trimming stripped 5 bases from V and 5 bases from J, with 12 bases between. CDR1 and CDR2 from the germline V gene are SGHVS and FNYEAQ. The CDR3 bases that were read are TGTGCCAGCAGCCGGACGACAGGAAATGAAAAA. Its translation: CASSRTTGNEK. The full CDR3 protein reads CASSRTTGNEKLFF.

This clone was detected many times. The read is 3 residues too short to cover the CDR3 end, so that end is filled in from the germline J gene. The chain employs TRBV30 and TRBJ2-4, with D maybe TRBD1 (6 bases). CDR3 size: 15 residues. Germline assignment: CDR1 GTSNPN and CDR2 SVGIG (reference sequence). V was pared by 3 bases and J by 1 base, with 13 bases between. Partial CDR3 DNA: TGTGCCTGGAGCCCAGGACAGCTCGCCAAAAACATT. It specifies CAWSPGQLAKNI. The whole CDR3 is CAWSPGQLAKNIQYF.

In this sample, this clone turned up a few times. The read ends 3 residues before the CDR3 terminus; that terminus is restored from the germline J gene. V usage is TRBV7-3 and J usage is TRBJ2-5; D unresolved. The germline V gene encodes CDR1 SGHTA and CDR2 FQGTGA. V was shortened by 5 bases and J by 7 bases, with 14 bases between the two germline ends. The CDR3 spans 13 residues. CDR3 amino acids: CASSPDPRGTQYF. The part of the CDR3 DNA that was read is TGTGCCAGCAGCCCAGACCCGCGCGGGACC. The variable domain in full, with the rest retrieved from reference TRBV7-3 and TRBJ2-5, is GAGVSQTPSNKVTEKGKYVELRCDPISGHTALYWYRQSLGQGPEFLIYFQGTGAADDSGLPNDRFFAVRPEGSVSTLKIQRTERGDSAVYLCASSPDPRGTQYFGPGTRLLVL.

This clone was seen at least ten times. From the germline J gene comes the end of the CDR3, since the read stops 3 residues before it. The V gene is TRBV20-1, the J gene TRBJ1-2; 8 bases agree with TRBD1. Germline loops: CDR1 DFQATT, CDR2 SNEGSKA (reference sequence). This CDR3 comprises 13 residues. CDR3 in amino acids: CSAEDGQGGGYTF. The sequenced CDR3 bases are TGCAGTGCTGAGGATGGACAGGGCGGGGGC.

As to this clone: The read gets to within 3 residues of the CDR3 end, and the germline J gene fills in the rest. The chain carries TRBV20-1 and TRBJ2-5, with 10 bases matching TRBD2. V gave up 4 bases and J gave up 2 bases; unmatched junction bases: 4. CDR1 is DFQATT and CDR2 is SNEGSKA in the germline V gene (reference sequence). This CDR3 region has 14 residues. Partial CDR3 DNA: TGCAGTGCTAAGCGGGGGGGAAGACAAGAGACC. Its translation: CSAKRGGRQET. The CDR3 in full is CSAKRGGRQETQYF.

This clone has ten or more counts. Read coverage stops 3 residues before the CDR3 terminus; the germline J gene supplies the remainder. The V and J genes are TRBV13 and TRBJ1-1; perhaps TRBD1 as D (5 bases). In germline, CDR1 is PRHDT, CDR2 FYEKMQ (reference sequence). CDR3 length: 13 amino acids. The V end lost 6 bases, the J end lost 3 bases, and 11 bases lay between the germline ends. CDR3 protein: CASRDWGDTEAFF. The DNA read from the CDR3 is TGTGCCAGCAGAGATTGGGGGGACACTGAA.

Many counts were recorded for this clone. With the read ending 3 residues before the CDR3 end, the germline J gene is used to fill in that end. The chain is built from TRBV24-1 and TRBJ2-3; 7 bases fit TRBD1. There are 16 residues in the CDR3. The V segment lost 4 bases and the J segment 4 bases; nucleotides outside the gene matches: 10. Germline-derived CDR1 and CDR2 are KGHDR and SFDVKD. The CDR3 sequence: CATSDPGQLGADTQYF. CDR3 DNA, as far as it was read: TGTGCCACCAGTGACCCGGGACAGTTGGGCGCAGATACG.

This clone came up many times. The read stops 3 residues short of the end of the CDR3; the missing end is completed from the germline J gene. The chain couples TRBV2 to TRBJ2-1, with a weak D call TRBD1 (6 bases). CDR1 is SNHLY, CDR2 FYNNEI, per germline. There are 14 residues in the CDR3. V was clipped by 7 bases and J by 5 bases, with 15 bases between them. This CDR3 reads CASKWGHENNEQFF. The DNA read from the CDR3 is TGTGCCAGCAAATGGGGACACGAGAACAATGAG.

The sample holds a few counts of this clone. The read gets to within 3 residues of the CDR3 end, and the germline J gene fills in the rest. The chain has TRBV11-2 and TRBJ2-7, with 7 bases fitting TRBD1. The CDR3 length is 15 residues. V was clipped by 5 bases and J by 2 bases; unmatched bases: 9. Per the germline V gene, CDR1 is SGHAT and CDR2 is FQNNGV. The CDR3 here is CASSRDRARPYEQYF. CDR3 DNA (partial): TGTGCCAGCAGCCGCGACAGGGCCAGACCCTACGAG.

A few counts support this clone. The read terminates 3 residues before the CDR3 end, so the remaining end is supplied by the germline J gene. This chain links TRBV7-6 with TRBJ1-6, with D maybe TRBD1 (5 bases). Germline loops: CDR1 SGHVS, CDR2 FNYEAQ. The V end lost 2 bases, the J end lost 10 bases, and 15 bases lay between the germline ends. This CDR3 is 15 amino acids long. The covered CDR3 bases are TGTGCCAGCAGCTTACAGGGAGGGGCACGCTCACCC. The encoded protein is CASSLQGGARSP. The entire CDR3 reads CASSLQGGARSPLHF.

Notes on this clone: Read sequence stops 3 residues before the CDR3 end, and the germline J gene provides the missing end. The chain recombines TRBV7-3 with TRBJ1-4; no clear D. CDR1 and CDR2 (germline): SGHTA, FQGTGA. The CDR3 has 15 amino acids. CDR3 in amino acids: CASSRSGSDDSPLFF. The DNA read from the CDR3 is TGTGCCAGCAGCCGATCGGGGTCAGACGATTCACCA.